The next 10 T cell receptor beta chains were all read from a single sample in a study of T cell responses to AZD1222 COVID-19 vaccine. Measured with immunoSEQ multiplex PCR; TCRdb has only the in-frame clones, and not every one. Of about 140,000 clones in the sample, 85% to 95% were seen once. The sample was peripheral blood, taken 28 days after the second AZD1222 dose. These TCRs come from an adult who received the AZD1222 COVID-19 vaccine.

This sequence joins TRBV6-6 and TRBJ1-1; no reliable D call. Germline CDR1 MNHNY, CDR2 SVGAGI (reference sequence). With 5 bases removed from V and 3 bases from J, the gap between germline ends came to 13 bases. CDR3 length: 14 residues. This CDR3 reads CASSQTLLDTEAFF. CDR3 nucleotide sequence: TGTGCCAGCAGTCAGACCCTTTTGGACACTGAAGCTTTCTTT.

The V gene is TRBV25-1, the J gene TRBJ2-5; TRBD2 is a possible D gene (6 bases). V lost 6 bases, J lost 5 bases, and 13 bases lay in between. Looked up from germline, CDR1 is MGHDK and CDR2 is SYGVNS. CDR3 length equals 13 residues. CDR3 in amino acids: CASRGGVLETQYF. The CDR3 DNA sequence: TGTGCCAGCAGGGGAGGTGTCTTGGAGACCCAGTACTTC.

This chain links TRBV5-1 with TRBJ1-2, with D tentatively TRBD1 (6 bases). This CDR3 is built from 19 residues. The V gene's germline CDR1 is SGHRS and CDR2 YFSETQ. V lost 4 bases, J lost 1 base, and 26 bases lay in between. CDR3 protein: CASSSPPGQTLLNNYGYTF. The CDR3 bases are TGCGCCAGCAGCAGTCCCCCAGGACAGACCCTACTCAATAACTATGGCTACACCTTC.

The V and J genes are TRBV5-3 and TRBJ1-5; 9 nucleotides match TRBD1. TRBV5-3 is flagged as an ORF with uncertain function. The CDR3 extends over 20 amino acids. J gave up 4 bases and V 0 bases, and 17 bases lay outside the gene matches. The CDR3 DNA sequence: TGTGCCAGAAGCTTGGTTACGGTAAAAGATGGGACAGGGCGGAATCAGCCCCAGCATTTT. It specifies CARSLVTVKDGTGRNQPQHF.

The CDR3 DNA reads as TGTGCCAGCAGTCGAAACAGGGGGCCTAACTATGGCTACACCTTC. It is translated as CASSRNRGPNYGYTF. The chain joins TRBV6-5 to TRBJ1-2; 9 nucleotides match TRBD1. Germline values: CDR1 MNHEY, CDR2 SVGAGI. With V trimmed by 5 bases and J by 0 bases, 4 bases remained unmatched. This CDR3 is built from 15 residues.

The V gene is TRBV27, the J gene TRBJ2-7; TRBD2 is a possible D gene (5 bases). The CDR3 covers 14 residues. Trimming removed 4 bases from V and 0 bases from J, with 10 bases in between. The germline V gene has CDR1 MNHEY and CDR2 SMNVEV (reference sequence). The chain's CDR3 is CASSSSADSYEQYF. The CDR3 DNA reads TGTGCCAGCAGTTCTTCAGCGGACTCCTACGAGCAGTACTTC.

The gene calls are TRBV7-2 and TRBJ2-2; D call uncertain. Trimming cost V 5 bases and J 6 bases, with 4 bases left between them. This CDR3 is 11 amino acids long. Germline values: CDR1 SGHTA, CDR2 FQGNSA. CDR3 sequence (DNA): TGTGCCAGCAGCCCCGCCGGGGAGCTGTTTTTT. Translating gives CASSPAGELFF.

This rearrangement joins TRBV29-1 to TRBJ1-2; D may be TRBD1 (6 bases). V gave up 1 base and J gave up 8 bases, with 14 bases separating them. The CDR3 is 13 amino acids. CDR1 is SQVTM, CDR2 ANQGSEA, per germline. CDR3 sequence: CSVEGSGARGYTF. CDR3 DNA: TGCAGCGTTGAAGGTTCGGGGGCGCGGGGCTACACCTTC.

The chain employs TRBV19 and TRBJ1-1; a possible D gene is TRBD1 (6 bases). This CDR3 comprises 15 residues. Germline CDR1 and CDR2: LNHDA and SQIVND (reference sequence). With 3 bases removed from V and 4 bases from J, the gap between germline ends came to 15 bases. CDR3 sequence reads: CASSIWGTPSTEAFF. CDR3 in DNA: TGTGCCAGTAGTATTTGGGGGACACCTTCCACTGAAGCTTTCTTT.

The chain links TRBV7-8 to TRBJ2-5; TRBD2 agrees at 9 bases. The CDR3 has 15 residues. V lost 5 bases and J lost 7; bases outside the gene matches: 11. Germline-derived CDR1 and CDR2 are SGHVS and FQNEAQ. The CDR3 loop is CASSPAGGGFGTQYF. The CDR3 coding sequence is TGTGCCAGCAGCCCAGCGGGGGGCGGTTTTGGGACCCAGTACTTC.